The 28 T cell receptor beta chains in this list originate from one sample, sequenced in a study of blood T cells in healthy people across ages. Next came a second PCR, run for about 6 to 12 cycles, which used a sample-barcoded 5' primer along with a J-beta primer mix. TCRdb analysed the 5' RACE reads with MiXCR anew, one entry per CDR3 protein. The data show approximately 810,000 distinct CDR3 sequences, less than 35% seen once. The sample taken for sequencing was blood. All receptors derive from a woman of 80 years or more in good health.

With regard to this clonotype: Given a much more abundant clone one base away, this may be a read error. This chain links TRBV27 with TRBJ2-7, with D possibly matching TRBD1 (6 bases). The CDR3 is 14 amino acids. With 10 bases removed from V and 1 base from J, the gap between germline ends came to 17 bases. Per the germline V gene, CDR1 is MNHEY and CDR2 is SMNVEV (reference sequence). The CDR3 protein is CANRRKGHSYEQYF. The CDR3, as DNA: TGTGCCAACAGGCGGAAGGGACATTCCTACGAGCAGTACTTC.

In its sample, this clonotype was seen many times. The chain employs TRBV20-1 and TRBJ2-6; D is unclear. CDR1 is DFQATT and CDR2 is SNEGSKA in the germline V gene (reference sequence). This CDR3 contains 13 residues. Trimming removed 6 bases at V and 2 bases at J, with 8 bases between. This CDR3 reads CSAPATGANVLTF. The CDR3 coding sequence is TGCAGTGCCCCCGCTACTGGGGCCAACGTCCTGACTTTC.

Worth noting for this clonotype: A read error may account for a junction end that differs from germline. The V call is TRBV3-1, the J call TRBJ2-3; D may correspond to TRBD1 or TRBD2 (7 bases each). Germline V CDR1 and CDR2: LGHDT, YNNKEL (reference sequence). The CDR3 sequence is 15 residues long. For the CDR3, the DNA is TGTGCCAGCAGCCCAGGGGGGGTTAGCACAGATACGCGGTATTTT. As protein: CASSPGGVSTDTRYF.

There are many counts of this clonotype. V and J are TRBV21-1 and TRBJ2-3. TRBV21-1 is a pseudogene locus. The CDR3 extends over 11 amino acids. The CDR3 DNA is TGTGCCAGCAGACCTACAGATACGCAGTATTTT. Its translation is CASRPTDTQYF.

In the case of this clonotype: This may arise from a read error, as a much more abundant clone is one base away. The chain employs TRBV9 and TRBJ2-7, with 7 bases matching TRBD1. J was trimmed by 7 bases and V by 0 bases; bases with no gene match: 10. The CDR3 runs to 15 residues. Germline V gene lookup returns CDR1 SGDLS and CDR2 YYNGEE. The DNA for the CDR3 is TGTGCCAGCAGCGTAGGAGACAGGGCCTACAATGAGCAGTACTTC. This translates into CASSVGDRAYNEQYF.

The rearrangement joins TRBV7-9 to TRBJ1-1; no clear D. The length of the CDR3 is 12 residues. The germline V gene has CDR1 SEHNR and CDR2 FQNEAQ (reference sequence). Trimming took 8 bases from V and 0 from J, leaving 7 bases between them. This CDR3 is CASHQMNTEAFF. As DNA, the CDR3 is TGTGCCAGCCACCAGATGAACACTGAAGCTTTCTTT.

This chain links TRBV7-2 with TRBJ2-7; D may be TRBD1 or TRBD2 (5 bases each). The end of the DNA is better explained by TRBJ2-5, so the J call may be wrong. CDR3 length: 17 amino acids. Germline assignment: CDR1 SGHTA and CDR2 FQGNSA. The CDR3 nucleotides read TGTGCCAGCAGCTTAGTCGGTGCAGGGACGAGAAGAGAGACCCAGTACTTC. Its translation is CASSLVGAGTRRETQYF.

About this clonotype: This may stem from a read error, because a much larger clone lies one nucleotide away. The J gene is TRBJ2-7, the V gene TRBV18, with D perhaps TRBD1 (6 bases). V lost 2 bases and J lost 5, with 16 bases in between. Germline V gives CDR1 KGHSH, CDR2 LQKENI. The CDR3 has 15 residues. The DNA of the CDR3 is TGTGCCAGCTCACCATTCTGGACAGCTTTTGACGAGCAGTACTTC. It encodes CASSPFWTAFDEQYF.

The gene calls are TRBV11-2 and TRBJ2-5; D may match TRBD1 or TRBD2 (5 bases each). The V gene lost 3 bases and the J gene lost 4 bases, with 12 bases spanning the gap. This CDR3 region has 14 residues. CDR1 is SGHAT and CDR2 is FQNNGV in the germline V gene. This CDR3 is CASSLAGTGETQYF. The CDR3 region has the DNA TGTGCCAGCAGCTTGGCAGGGACGGGAGAGACCCAGTACTTC.

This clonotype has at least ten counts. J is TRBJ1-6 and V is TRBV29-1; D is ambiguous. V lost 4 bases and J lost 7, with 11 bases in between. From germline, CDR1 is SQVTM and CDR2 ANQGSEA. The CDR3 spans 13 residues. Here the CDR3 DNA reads TGCAGCGTTGGCTTACGAGCAAATTCACCCCTCCACTTT. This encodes CSVGLRANSPLHF.

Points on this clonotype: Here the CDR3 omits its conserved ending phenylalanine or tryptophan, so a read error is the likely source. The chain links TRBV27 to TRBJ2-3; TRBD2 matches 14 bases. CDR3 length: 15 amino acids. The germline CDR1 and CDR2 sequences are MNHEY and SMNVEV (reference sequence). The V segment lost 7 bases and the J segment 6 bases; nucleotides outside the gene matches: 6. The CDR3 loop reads CASNRLAGGRDTQYS. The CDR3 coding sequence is TGTGCCAGCAACAGACTAGCGGGGGGGCGGGATACGCAGTATTCT.

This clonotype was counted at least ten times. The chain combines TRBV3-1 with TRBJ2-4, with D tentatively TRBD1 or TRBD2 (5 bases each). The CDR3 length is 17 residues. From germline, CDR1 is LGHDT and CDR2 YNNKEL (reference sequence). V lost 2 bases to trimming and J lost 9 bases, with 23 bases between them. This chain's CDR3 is CASSQSGLTSSQGIQYF. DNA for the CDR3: TGTGCCAGCAGCCAATCCGGACTGACCTCTAGCCAGGGCATTCAGTACTTC.

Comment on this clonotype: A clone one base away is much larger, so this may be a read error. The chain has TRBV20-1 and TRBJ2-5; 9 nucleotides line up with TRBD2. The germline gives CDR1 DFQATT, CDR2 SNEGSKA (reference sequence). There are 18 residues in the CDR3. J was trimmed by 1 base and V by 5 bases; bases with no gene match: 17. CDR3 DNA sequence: TGCAGTGCTTCCGGACCAGCGGGGGGCCCTACGCGCCAAGAGACCCAGTACTTC. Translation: CSASGPAGGPTRQETQYF.

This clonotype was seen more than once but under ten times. The CDR3 DNA reads TGCAGTGATAGGGCCGACGGGACAGAGGGGGCCAACGTCCTGACTTTC. Its protein product is CSDRADGTEGANVLTF. The rearrangement joins TRBV20-1 to TRBJ2-6, with TRBD1 matching 7 bases. The CDR3 extends over 16 amino acids. V dropped 7 bases and J dropped 4; count of bases not matched to a gene: 13. CDR1 is DFQATT and CDR2 is SNEGSKA in the germline V gene (reference sequence).

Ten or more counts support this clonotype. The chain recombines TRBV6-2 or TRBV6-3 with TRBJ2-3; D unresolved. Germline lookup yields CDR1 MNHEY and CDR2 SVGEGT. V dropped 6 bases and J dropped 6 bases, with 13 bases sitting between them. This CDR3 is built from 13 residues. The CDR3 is CASRPHSHDTQYF. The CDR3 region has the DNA TGTGCCAGCAGACCCCACTCGCATGATACGCAGTATTTT.

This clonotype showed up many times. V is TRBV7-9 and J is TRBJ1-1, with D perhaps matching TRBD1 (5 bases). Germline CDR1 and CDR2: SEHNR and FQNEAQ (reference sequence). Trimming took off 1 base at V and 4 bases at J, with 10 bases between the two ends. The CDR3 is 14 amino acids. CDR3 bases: TGTGCCAGCAGCTTAGAAGGGGCAGTCACTGAAGCTTTCTTT. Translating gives CASSLEGAVTEAFF. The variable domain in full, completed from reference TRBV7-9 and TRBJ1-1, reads DTGVSQNPRHKITKRGQNVTFRCDPISEHNRLYWYRQTLGQGPEFLTYFQNEAQLEKSRLLSDRFSAERPKGSFSTLEIQRTEQGDSAMYLCASSLEGAVTEAFFGQGTRLTVV.

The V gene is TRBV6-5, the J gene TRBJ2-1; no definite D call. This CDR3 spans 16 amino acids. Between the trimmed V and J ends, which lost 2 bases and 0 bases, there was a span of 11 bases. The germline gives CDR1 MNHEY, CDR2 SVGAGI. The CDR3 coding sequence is TGTGCCAGCAGTTACCGACGGTTCAACTCCTACAATGAGCAGTTCTTC. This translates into CASSYRRFNSYNEQFF.

CDR3 sequence (DNA): TGTGCCAGCAGTTACCTTGGGCGGACTGAAGCTTTCTTT. It encodes CASSYLGRTEAFF. The chain recombines TRBV6-2 or TRBV6-3 with TRBJ1-1; D unclear. This CDR3 region has 13 residues. Germline loops: CDR1 MNHEY, CDR2 SVGEGT. V was pared by 2 bases and J by 5 bases, with 9 bases between.

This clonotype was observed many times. The CDR3 nucleotides are TGCAGTGCCAAAACAGTTCTTTCCTCCTACGAGCAGTACTTC. Its protein is CSAKTVLSSYEQYF. The chain combines TRBV20-1 with TRBJ2-7, with D unclear. Trimming shortened V by 6 bases and J by 0 bases, and 15 bases separated the two germline ends. The CDR3 is 14 amino acids. Germline-derived CDR1 and CDR2 are DFQATT and SNEGSKA (reference sequence).

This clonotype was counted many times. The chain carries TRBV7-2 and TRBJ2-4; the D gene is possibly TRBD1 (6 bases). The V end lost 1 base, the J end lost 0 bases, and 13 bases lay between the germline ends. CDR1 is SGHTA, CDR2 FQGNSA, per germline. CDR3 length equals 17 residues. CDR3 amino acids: CASSLVGATIAKNIQYF. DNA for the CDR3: TGTGCCAGCAGCTTAGTGGGGGCTACAATAGCCAAAAACATTCAGTACTTC.

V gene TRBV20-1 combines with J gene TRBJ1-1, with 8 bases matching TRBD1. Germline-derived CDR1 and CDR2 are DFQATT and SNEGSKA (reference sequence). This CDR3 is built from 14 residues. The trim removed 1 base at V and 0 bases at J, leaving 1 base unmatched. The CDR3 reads CSARGQGMNTEAFF. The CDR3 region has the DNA TGCAGTGCTAGAGGACAGGGGATGAACACTGAAGCTTTCTTT.

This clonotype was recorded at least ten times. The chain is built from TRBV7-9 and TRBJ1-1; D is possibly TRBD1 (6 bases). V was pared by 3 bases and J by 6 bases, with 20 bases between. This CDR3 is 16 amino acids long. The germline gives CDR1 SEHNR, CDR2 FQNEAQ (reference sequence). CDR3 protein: CASSFFGGAASAEAFF. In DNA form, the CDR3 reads TGTGCCAGCAGCTTCTTCGGGGGGGCCGCGAGTGCTGAAGCTTTCTTT.

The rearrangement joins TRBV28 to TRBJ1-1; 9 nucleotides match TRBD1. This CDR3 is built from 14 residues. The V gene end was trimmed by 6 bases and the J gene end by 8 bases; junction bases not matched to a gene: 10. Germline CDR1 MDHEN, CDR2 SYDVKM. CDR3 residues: CASRRNRGPGEAFF. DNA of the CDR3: TGTGCCAGCAGGCGTAACAGGGGGCCCGGGGAAGCTTTCTTT.

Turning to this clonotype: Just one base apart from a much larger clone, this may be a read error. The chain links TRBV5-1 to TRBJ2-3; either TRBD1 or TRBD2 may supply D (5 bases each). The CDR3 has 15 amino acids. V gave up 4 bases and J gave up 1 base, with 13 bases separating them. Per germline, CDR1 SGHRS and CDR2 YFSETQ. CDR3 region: CASSPGAAGTDTQYF. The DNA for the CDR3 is TGCGCCAGCAGCCCCGGGGCAGCGGGCACAGATACGCAGTATTTT.

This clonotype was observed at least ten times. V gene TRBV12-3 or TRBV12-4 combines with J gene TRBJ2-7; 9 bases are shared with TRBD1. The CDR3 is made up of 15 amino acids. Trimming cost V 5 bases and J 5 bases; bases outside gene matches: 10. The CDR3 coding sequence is TGTGCCAGCAGTCTCGCCGGGACAGGGACCCACGAGCAGTACTTC. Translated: CASSLAGTGTHEQYF.

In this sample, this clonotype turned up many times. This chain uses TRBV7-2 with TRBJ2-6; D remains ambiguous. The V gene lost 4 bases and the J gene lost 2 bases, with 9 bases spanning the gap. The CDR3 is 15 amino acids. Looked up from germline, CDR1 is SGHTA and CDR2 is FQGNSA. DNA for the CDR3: TGTGCCAGCAGCTCCGGACGCGCTGGGGCCAACGTCCTGACTTTC. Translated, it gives CASSSGRAGANVLTF.

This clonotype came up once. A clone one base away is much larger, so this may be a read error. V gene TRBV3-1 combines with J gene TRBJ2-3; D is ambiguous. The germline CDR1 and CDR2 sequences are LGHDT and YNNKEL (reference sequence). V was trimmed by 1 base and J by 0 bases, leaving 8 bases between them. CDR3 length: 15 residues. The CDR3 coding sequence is TGTGCCAGCAGCCAAGGCCCCCAGAGCACAGATACGCAGTATTTT. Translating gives CASSQGPQSTDTQYF.

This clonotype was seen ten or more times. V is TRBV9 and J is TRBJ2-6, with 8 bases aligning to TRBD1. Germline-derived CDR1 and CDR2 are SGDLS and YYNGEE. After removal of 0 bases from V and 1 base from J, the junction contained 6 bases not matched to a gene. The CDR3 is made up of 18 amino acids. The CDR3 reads CASSVGQGAPSGANVLTF. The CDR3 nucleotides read TGTGCCAGCAGCGTAGGCCAGGGGGCTCCATCTGGGGCCAACGTCCTGACTTTC.